These T cell receptor beta chains were read from a single sample in a study of cytomegalovirus exposure and HLA in healthy donors. Using immunoSEQ multiplex PCR, the repertoire was profiled, and TCRdb retains in-frame clones only, with some absent. This sample has around 70,000 clones; 60% to 65% occur once, and the top ten carry roughly 2.8%. Sequencing used PBMCs. Every receptor here comes from a man aged 25-40 years in good health and CMV-seronegative. CDR3s include the opening cysteine and the closing phenylalanine or tryptophan. The D gene is left open where the match is weak. Part of the rows lack a size; the others show once, few, many or a class for expanded clones.

J gene | clone size | D gene | V gene | CDR3 DNA | CDR3 protein
TRBJ2-5 | few | TRBD2 | TRBV5-1 | TGCGCCAGCAGCTTGGTTCTAGCGGAAGAGACCCAGTACTTC | CASSLVLAEETQYF
TRBJ2-7 | - | TRBD2 | TRBV29-1 | TGCAGCGTTGATTTGCCGGGGGGGGCGGACTACGAGCAGTACTTC | CSVDLPGGADYEQYF
TRBJ1-1 | - | - | TRBV7-8 | TGTGCCAGCAGCTTAGCAAGGACAGTATTGAACACTGAAGCTTTCTTT | CASSLARTVLNTEAFF
TRBJ1-4 | few | - | TRBV6-5 | TGTGCCAGCAGTTACTCGAGGGCTGAAAAACTGTTTTTT | CASSYSRAEKLFF
TRBJ1-5 | - | - | TRBV19 | TGTGCCAGTAGTTACAGAAATCAGCCCCAGCATTTT | CASSYRNQPQHF
TRBJ1-3 | - | - | TRBV4-2 | TGTGCCAGCAGCCTTAACAGGGAGCTGACTGGAAACACCATATATTTT | CASSLNRELTGNTIYF
TRBJ2-4 | - | TRBD1 | TRBV5-1 | TGCGCCAGCGGACAGGGAGAGTTCAAAAACATTCAGTACTTC | CASGQGEFKNIQYF
TRBJ2-7 | few | - | TRBV6-6 | TGTGCCAGCAGTTCGTACCGGGACTCCGACTCCTACGAGCAGTACTTC | CASSSYRDSDSYEQYF
TRBJ1-1 | - | - | TRBV9 | TGTGCCAGCAGCGTAGTAGCAGGGCACACTGAAGCTTTCTTT | CASSVVAGHTEAFF
TRBJ1-2 | - | - | TRBV30 | TGTGCCTGGAGTCGAGCCGGAAGGGAGCCCCTTGGCTACACCTTC | CAWSRAGREPLGYTF
TRBJ2-2 | - | - | TRBV9 | TGTGCCAGCTGCTGCCCGACTAGGCTGAGCGGGGAGCTGTTTTTT | CASCCPTRLSGELFF
TRBJ1-4 | few | TRBD1 | TRBV7-2 | TGTGCCAGCAGCCCCTGGACAGGGACTAATGAAAAACTGTTTTTT | CASSPWTGTNEKLFF
TRBJ2-7 | - | - | TRBV30 | TGTGCCCACGGACTCAGCTCCGAGCAGTACTTC | CAHGLSSEQYF
TRBJ2-5 | - | TRBD1 | TRBV5-1 | TGCGCCAGCAGCCACGGGACAGGAAGGGAGACCCAGTACTTC | CASSHGTGRETQYF
TRBJ2-6 | - | TRBD2 | TRBV7-9 | TGTGCCAGCAGCTTACGGAGCGGGGGGGTCAGGTCTGGGGCCAACGTCCTGACTTTC | CASSLRSGGVRSGANVLTF
TRBJ2-5 | - | TRBD2 | TRBV5-1 | TGCGCCAGCAGCTTGCGGGGGGTTTCAGAGACCCAGTACTTC | CASSLRGVSETQYF
TRBJ2-7 | - | TRBD2 | TRBV6-5 | TGTGCCAGCAGCTACGAAAGCGGGGGGTCGTACGTGCAGTACTTC | CASSYESGGSYVQYF
TRBJ1-1 | few | - | TRBV4-2 | TGTGCCAGCAGCCAAGTACTACAGGGTTTGACTGAAGCTTTCTTT | CASSQVLQGLTEAFF
TRBJ1-1 | - | - | TRBV7-3 | TGTGCCAGCAGCGTACAGGGAAGGGACACTGAAGCTTTCTTT | CASSVQGRDTEAFF
TRBJ2-1 | - | TRBD2 | TRBV5-1 | TGCGCCAGCAGCTTGGAAGCAAGCGGGGGCCCTCCCTACAATGAGCAGTTCTTC | CASSLEASGGPPYNEQFF
TRBJ1-2 | few | TRBD1 | TRBV2 | TGTGCCAGCAGTCGACGCGGACAGGGGGCCCGTGGCTACACCTTC | CASSRRGQGARGYTF
TRBJ2-1 | few | - | TRBV7-2 | TGTGCCAGCAGCCCCTACGGGGGAGCCTACAATGAGCAGTTCTTC | CASSPYGGAYNEQFF
TRBJ1-4 | - | TRBD1 | TRBV5-8 | TGTGCCAGCAGCCCGGGACAGGGAGCCGAAAAACTGTTTTTT | CASSPGQGAEKLFF
TRBJ1-6 | - | TRBD1 | TRBV2 | TGTGCCAGCTGTTCAGAGACAGGGGGAGTAAGTTCACCCCTCCACTTT | CASCSETGGVSSPLHF
TRBJ2-7 | - | - | TRBV6-1 | TGTGCCAGCAGCATATACCAGGGGAGCTCCTACGAGCAGTACTTC | CASSIYQGSSYEQYF
TRBJ1-2 | few | TRBD1 | TRBV9 | TGTGCCAGCAGCGACAGAAAGACAGGGGACGGCTACACCTTC | CASSDRKTGDGYTF
TRBJ2-7 | - | TRBD1 | TRBV29-1 | TGCAGCGTTGAAGACCTTCAACAGGGGACCTACGAGCAGTACTTC | CSVEDLQQGTYEQYF
TRBJ2-7 | - | - | TRBV19 | TGTGCCAGCACGGACGGAGGTCCCCCCTACGAGCAGTACTTC | CASTDGGPPYEQYF
TRBJ1-2 | - | - | TRBV5-4 | TGTGCCAGCAGCAGCCGGACATTCCCAAGCTATGGCTACACCTTC | CASSSRTFPSYGYTF
TRBJ1-2 | - | TRBD1 | TRBV18 | TGTGCCAGCTCACCAACGGGACAGGACTATGGCTACACCTTC | CASSPTGQDYGYTF
TRBJ1-5 | - | TRBD1 | TRBV7-9 | TGTGCCAGCAGCCCTACAGGGGGCTCGGTTCAGCCCCAGCATTTT | CASSPTGGSVQPQHF
TRBJ2-3 | - | - | TRBV6-4 | TGTGCCAGCAGAACCACCAGCGGAAGCACAGATACGCAGTATTTT | CASRTTSGSTDTQYF
TRBJ1-4 | - | TRBD1 | TRBV28 | TGTGCCAGCAGTAACGACAGGGAGGACGGTGAAAAACTGTTTTTT | CASSNDREDGEKLFF
TRBJ2-7 | few | TRBD1 | TRBV13 | TGTGCCAGCAGCCCTCCGGACAGGGGGTACGAGCAGTACTTC | CASSPPDRGYEQYF
TRBJ2-7 | once | - | TRBV6-6 | TGTGCCAGCAGTTACAGACAAGGGAGCAACGAGCAGTACTTC | CASSYRQGSNEQYF
TRBJ1-2 | - | - | TRBV4-1 | TGCGCCAGCAGCCAAGATACCAGGGGTTATGGCTACACCTTC | CASSQDTRGYGYTF
TRBJ2-7 | - | TRBD1 | TRBV9 | TGTGCCAGCAGCGACGGGACAGGGCCAAGCGAGCAGTACTTC | CASSDGTGPSEQYF
TRBJ1-5 | few | - | TRBV7-9 | TGTGCCAGCAGTCCCAACAGGGATCAGCCCCAGCATTTT | CASSPNRDQPQHF
TRBJ2-1 | - | TRBD1 | TRBV4-1 | TGCGCCAGCAGCCAAGATCCGGGACAGGGGGCAGGCAATGAGCAGTTCTTC | CASSQDPGQGAGNEQFF
TRBJ1-6 | - | TRBD1 | TRBV4-2 | TGTGCCAGCAGCCAAGATCTTCGGGGTGACAGGGGACTGTCTTCCCCCCTCCACTTT | CASSQDLRGDRGLSSPLHF
TRBJ2-7 | - | TRBD2 | TRBV6-6 | TGTGCCAGCAGGACTAGCGGGGGGGCCTACGAGCAGTACTTC | CASRTSGGAYEQYF
TRBJ2-7 | once | TRBD2 | TRBV11-2 | TGTGCCAGCAGCTTAACCGAGCGGGGGCTCCTTGGCGAGCAGTACTTC | CASSLTERGLLGEQYF
TRBJ2-5 | - | - | TRBV4-1 | TGCGCCAGCAGCCGGAGCTTGGTGGGGCACCAAGAGACCCAGTACTTC | CASSRSLVGHQETQYF
TRBJ2-1 | - | - | TRBV25-1 | TGTGCCAGCAGCACGACGGACTGTGAGCAGTTCTTC | CASSTTDCEQFF
TRBJ1-5 | - | - | TRBV19 | TGTGCCAGCACCTACAGGGATAGCAATCAGCCCCAGCATTTT | CASTYRDSNQPQHF
TRBJ2-2 | few | - | TRBV15 | TGTGCCACCAGCAGTGCACAGGGTCCCTACACCGGGGAGCTGTTTTTT | CATSSAQGPYTGELFF
TRBJ2-7 | - | TRBD2 | TRBV7-9 | TGTGCCAGCAGTCTCGGGGGGGCAACCTACGAGCAGTACTTC | CASSLGGATYEQYF
TRBJ1-2 | - | TRBD1 | TRBV4-1 | TGCGCCAGCAGCCCTAGGACAGGGAATGGCTATGGCTACACCTTC | CASSPRTGNGYGYTF
TRBJ1-1 | - | TRBD1 | TRBV23-1 | TGCGCCAGCAGTCCTCCGGGACAGAAGAACACTGAAGCTTTCTTT | CASSPPGQKNTEAFF
TRBJ1-2 | - | TRBD1 | TRBV7-2 | TGTGCCAGCAGCTTTCCCCGGACAGGTAACGGCTACACCTTC | CASSFPRTGNGYTF
TRBJ2-3 | - | - | TRBV25-1 | TGTGCCAGCAGTGACAGGGACATCCCCGGGCAGTATTTT | CASSDRDIPGQYF
TRBJ1-5 | - | - | TRBV7-2 | TGTGCCAGCAGAGGACAGATCAATCAGCCCCAGCATTTT | CASRGQINQPQHF